The T cell receptor beta chain described here comes from a study of T cell repertoires in cytomegalovirus infection. Study-level information: Selection of CMV epitopes for the study included recently identified HLA-C-restricted and well-studied HLA-B-restricted ones. An indication of both CMV infection and matching HLA type came from public TCR beta signatures.

The study, taken as a whole, reports: There were carriers of CMV plus the relevant HLA, and cumulative public TCR beta family frequency identified them. HLA-C-restricted, CMV-specific TCR beta clonotypes were dominant ex vivo.

TCRdb re-called the reads with MiXCR, one entry per CDR3 protein. The data hold 450,000 to 550,000 distinct CDR3 sequences, with under 45% observed a single time. Remarks on this clonotype: Its target is not known.

Sequencing was performed on cultured PBMCs, taken from culture after CMV antigen stimulation. This TCR derives from a human donor in good health (CMV status not recorded). Some clones in this sample may be carry-over from other donors' samples.

CDR3: CASTVRERHNEQFF. DNA of the CDR3: TGTGCCAGCACCGTGCGGGAGCGTCACAATGAGCAGTTCTTC. V usage is TRBV6-1 and J usage is TRBJ2-1; TRBD2 matches 7 bases. The J segment lost 5 bases and the V segment lost 7 bases, leaving 8 bases of the junction unmatched. Germline lookup yields CDR1 MNHNS and CDR2 SASEGT. The length of the CDR3 is 14 residues.